What follows are 12 T cell receptor beta chains derived from one specimen sequenced in a study of blood T cell repertoires in COVID-19. Some clones are missing from TCRdb's copy, which holds only in-frame ones; the method was immunoSEQ multiplex PCR. The table includes more than 200,000 clones, 80% to 85% detected once. The sample comprised peripheral blood. Receptors were obtained from a woman older than 75 with COVID-19, enrolled during active disease.

This clone was counted a single time. This sequence joins TRBV6-1 and TRBJ2-7, with 8 bases fitting TRBD1. The CDR3 runs 16 residues. Germline V lookup: CDR1 MNHNS, CDR2 SASEGT. The V segment lost 4 bases and the J segment 0 bases; nucleotides outside the gene matches: 8. In nucleotides, the CDR3 is TGTGCCAGCAGTGTGACAGGGGACCATAGCTCCTACGAGCAGTACTTC. This sequence encodes CASSVTGDHSSYEQYF.

This rearrangement joins TRBV19 to TRBJ1-5, with D hard to call. Germline V gene sequence: CDR1 LNHDA, CDR2 SQIVND (reference sequence). Trimming removed 0 bases from V and 3 bases from J, with 9 bases in between. The CDR3 length is 15 residues. The CDR3 sequence: CASSIEGGNNQPQHF. CDR3 nucleotide sequence: TGTGCCAGTAGTATAGAGGGAGGGAACAATCAGCCCCAGCATTTT. The full variable domain, completed using reference TRBV19 and TRBJ1-5, is DGGITQSPKYLFRKEGQNVTLSCEQNLNHDAMYWYRQDPGQGLRLIYYSQIVNDFQKGDIAEGYSVSREKKESFPLTVTSAQKNPTAFYLCASSIEGGNNQPQHFGDGTRLSIL.

J is TRBJ2-2 and V is TRBV7-8; 8 bases are shared with TRBD2. The CDR3 consists of 15 residues. Trimming cost V 6 bases and J 4 bases; bases outside gene matches: 7. Per germline, CDR1 SGHVS and CDR2 FQNEAQ. The CDR3 DNA follows: TGTGCCAGCAGTGCCGGGAGGGGGTTCACCGGGGAGCTGTTTTTT. Its translation is CASSAGRGFTGELFF. The whole variable domain, filled in from reference TRBV7-8 and TRBJ2-2, reads GAGVSQSPRYKVAKRGQDVALRCDPISGHVSLFWYQQALGQGPEFLTYFQNEAQLDKSGLPSDRFFAERPEGSVSTLKIQRTQQEDSAVYLCASSAGRGFTGELFFGEGSRLTVL.

This clone was seen at least ten times. The chain is built from TRBV7-2 and TRBJ2-1; TRBD2 aligns across 13 bases. Germline V CDR1 and CDR2: SGHTA, FQGNSA. Germline trimming cut 4 bases from V and 6 bases from J; bases unmatched to any gene: 9. The CDR3 contains 17 residues. The DNA for the CDR3 is TGTGCCAGCAGCTCAGACCCTCGGACTAGCGGGGGCAATGAGCAGTTCTTC. Encoded protein: CASSSDPRTSGGNEQFF.

The V and J genes are TRBV4-1 and TRBJ2-2; 9 bases are a match to TRBD2. The germline V gene encodes CDR1 MGHRA and CDR2 YSYEKL. V lost 4 bases to trimming and J lost 4 bases; unmatched junction nucleotides: 10. The CDR3 totals 17 residues. The CDR3: CASSPSRGRVSTGELFF. CDR3 bases: TGCGCCAGCAGCCCATCACGCGGGAGGGTGTCCACCGGGGAGCTGTTTTTT.

Comment on this clone: One junction end does not reproduce the germline sequence, and a read error may be involved. The chain combines TRBV7-9 with TRBJ2-7; D is possibly TRBD1 (6 bases). From germline, CDR1 is SEHNR and CDR2 FQNEAQ (reference sequence). The CDR3 contains 11 residues. The CDR3 reads CASSLVGQLRF. CDR3 DNA: TGTGCCAGCAGCTTAGTTGGACAGTTGCGCTTC.

The V call is TRBV6-2 or TRBV6-3, the J call TRBJ2-7; D is ambiguous. Germline lookup yields CDR1 MNHEY and CDR2 SVGEGT. The V end was cut by 2 bases, the J end by 4 bases, with 18 bases between. CDR3 length: 16 amino acids. CDR3 protein: CASSYLPRSPHYEQYF. The CDR3 DNA reads TGTGCCAGCAGTTACCTCCCAAGGAGTCCCCATTACGAGCAGTACTTC.

DNA of the CDR3: TGTGCCAGCAGTAACACAGCCCTTGTCGAAGCTTTCTTT. It translates to CASSNTALVEAFF. This rearrangement joins TRBV28 to TRBJ1-1; D gene uncertain. The CDR3 runs 13 residues. V was shortened by 5 bases and J by 8 bases, with 15 bases between the two germline ends. The germline V gene encodes CDR1 MDHEN and CDR2 SYDVKM.

This clone was counted only a few times. The DNA of the CDR3 is TGTGCCAGCAGTAGGACAGGGTTCGGCAATCAGCCCCAGCATTTT. Amino acids: CASSRTGFGNQPQHF. J is TRBJ1-5 and V is TRBV6-5; 8 bases fit TRBD1. This CDR3 spans 15 amino acids. Losses at the gene ends were 5 bases for V and 2 bases for J; bases not matched to a gene: 5. Germline V CDR1 and CDR2: MNHEY, SVGAGI.

V gene TRBV9 combines with J gene TRBJ1-2; the D gene is possibly TRBD1 (6 bases). The CDR3 sequence is 15 residues long. The V end was cut by 3 bases, the J end by 3 bases, with 15 bases between. Germline loops: CDR1 SGDLS, CDR2 YYNGEE. The CDR3 nucleotides read TGTGCCAGCAGCGCTCCCCAGGGGAAGGACTATGGCTACACCTTC. Translated: CASSAPQGKDYGYTF.

This chain connects TRBV6-2 or TRBV6-3 to TRBJ2-4; 14 nucleotides align to TRBD2. V lost 5 bases to trimming and J lost 1 base; unmatched junction nucleotides: 7. There are 18 residues in the CDR3. CDR1 is MNHEY and CDR2 is SVGEGT in the germline V gene. This CDR3 reads CASSPTSGGAGAKNIQYF. The CDR3 nucleotides are TGTGCCAGCAGTCCGACTAGCGGGGGGGCCGGCGCCAAAAACATTCAGTACTTC.

The chain couples TRBV27 to TRBJ2-7, with 8 bases fitting TRBD1. CDR1 and CDR2 (germline): MNHEY, SMNVEV (reference sequence). After removal of 3 bases from V and 5 bases from J, the junction contained 6 bases not matched to a gene. This CDR3 spans 14 amino acids. CDR3: CASSFKAGGHEQYV. CDR3 DNA: TGTGCCAGCAGTTTTAAGGCAGGGGGCCACGAGCAGTACGTC.